Described below is a single T cell receptor (beta chain) sequence and its context. These data are taken from a study of control samples from healthy donors and cancer patients. Profiling relied on immunoSEQ multiplex PCR, and the TCRdb table lists in-frame clones only, not all of them. The table records some 79,000 clones, more than 85% of them present only once. The CDR3 runs 16 residues. Germline assignment: CDR1 SGHRS and CDR2 YFSETQ. The V segment lost 0 bases and the J segment 0 bases; nucleotides outside the gene matches: 1. The chain is built from TRBV5-1 and TRBJ2-2; 8 bases map to TRBD1. What was sequenced was PBMCs. The receptor comes from a woman aged 40 to 49 with lung cancer. In nucleotides, the CDR3 is TGCGCCAGCAGCTTGGGGACAGGGACGAACACCGGGGAGCTGTTTTTT. It is translated as CASSLGTGTNTGELFF.